The T cell receptor beta chain described here comes from a study of blood T cells in healthy people across ages. General study points: The fall in TCR beta diversity per million T cells was roughly linear with age.

The J segment lost 5 bases and the V segment lost 4 bases, leaving 12 bases of the junction unmatched. Germline CDR1 is KGHDR and CDR2 is SFDVKD. This CDR3 spans 17 amino acids. Points on this clonotype: The antigen remains unidentified.

Using a J-beta primer mix together with a sample-barcoded 5' primer, a second PCR was run for 7 to 11 cycles. TCRdb itself ran the 5' RACE reads through MiXCR, one entry per CDR3 protein. The sample consists of about 1.8 million distinct CDR3 sequences, around half of them appearing once. The sample comprised blood. The chain employs TRBV24-1 and TRBJ2-7; 11 positions agree with TRBD1. This TCR came from a woman in her forties in good health. The CDR3 nucleotides are TGTGCCACCAGTGAACGAAGGACAGGGGGCGAAGCAAACGAGCAGTACTTC. This codes for CATSERRTGGEANEQYF.